This TCR beta chain originates from a study of T cells in Graves' hyperthyroidism and ophthalmopathy. Findings and caveats of the study: Blood also contained most expanded thyroid clonotypes above 0.001. A 13 V-J model separated ophthalmopathy from stable hyperthyroidism.

Researchers took RNA transcripts and amplified the TCR beta CDR3 regions from them. A first-round RT-PCR of the TCR CDR3 used the HTBI primer set. TCRdb ran MiXCR on the multiplex PCR reads and lists one entry per CDR3 protein. The sample lists over 250,000 distinct CDR3 sequences; less than 30% were seen once. Clinical symptoms, serum thyroxine, TRAb, thyroid ultrasound and orbital computed tomography established diagnosis. First hyperthyroidism diagnosis is when the blood sample was obtained, before any ophthalmopathy symptoms. This clonotype was seen repeatedly, ten times or more. No antigen is known for it. This CDR3 comprises 16 residues. Germline CDR1 reads SNHLY; CDR2 reads FYNNEI. V dropped 6 bases and J dropped 1 base, with 16 bases sitting between them.

Material for sequencing was blood. The gene calls are TRBV2 and TRBJ1-5, with a possible D match to TRBD1 (5 bases). The TCR comes from a middle-aged man with Graves' hyperthyroidism that later progressed to Graves' ophthalmopathy. The CDR3 coding sequence is TGTGCCAGCAGGGGCAGTGGGGGTCGAAGCAATCAGCCCCAGCATTTT. Its protein product is CASRGSGGRSNQPQHF.